The 3 T cell receptor beta chains presented below share a single source sample, sequenced in a study of cytomegalovirus exposure and HLA in healthy donors. Researchers ran the PCR with 60 Vbeta and 13 Jbeta primers. Using immunoSEQ multiplex PCR, the repertoire was profiled, and TCRdb retains in-frame clones only, with some absent. The sample comprises about 160,000 clones, over 65% of which are singletons, and under 4% rests with the top ten. Input material: PBMCs. Receptor source: a middle-aged woman in good health and CMV-seronegative.

J is TRBJ2-7 and V is TRBV28; possible D gene TRBD1, 5 bases. CDR1 is MDHEN and CDR2 is SYDVKM in the germline V gene. The CDR3 length is 12 residues. The V gene lost 5 bases and the J gene lost 4 bases, with 9 bases spanning the gap. For the CDR3, the DNA is TGTGCCAGCAGTGGACACAGATACGAGCAGTACTTC. As protein: CASSGHRYEQYF. The complete variable domain, with remaining parts taken from reference TRBV28 and TRBJ2-7, reads DVKVTQSSRYLVKRTGEKVFLECVQDMDHENMFWYRQDPGLGLRLIYFSYDVKMKEKGDIPEGYSVSREKKERFSLILESASTNQTSMYLCASSGHRYEQYFGPGTRLTVT.

The chain couples TRBV27 to TRBJ2-5; no definite D call. The CDR3 is made up of 18 amino acids. V lost 6 bases and J 6 bases, leaving 29 bases between the germline ends. Germline values: CDR1 MNHEY, CDR2 SMNVEV (reference sequence). CDR3 loop: CASSLPPGLLLESQTQYF. The CDR3 region has the DNA TGTGCCAGCAGCCTACCCCCGGGTCTCCTTCTGGAAAGCCAGACCCAGTACTTC.

This rearrangement joins TRBV5-1 to TRBJ2-7; maybe TRBD1 (5 bases). CDR1 and CDR2 from the germline V gene are SGHRS and YFSETQ. Trimming removed 4 bases at V and 6 bases at J, with 17 bases between. CDR3 length: 14 residues. CDR3 in DNA: TGCGCCAGCAGCCCCGACAGCCTTGGGCGCGAGCAGTACTTC. Its translation: CASSPDSLGREQYF.